This TCR beta chain came from a study of blood T cell repertoires in COVID-19. Study background: From the United States, Italy and Spain came samples of acute and convalescent COVID-19. Sample material is recorded as cDNA or gDNA derived from T cells, B-cell-depleted T cells, or PBMCs.

Germline V gives CDR1 SGDLS, CDR2 YYNGEE. The V end lost 4 bases, the J end lost 8 bases, and 10 bases lay between the germline ends. This CDR3 contains 12 residues. Produced via immunoSEQ multiplex PCR; TCRdb's table is partial and in-frame only. The sample includes about 120,000 clones, over 75% of them seen just once. The J gene is TRBJ1-3, the V gene TRBV9, with D uncertain. The specimen was peripheral blood. The sequence was collected from a woman older than 75 with acute or convalescent COVID-19. The CDR3 region has the DNA TGTGCCAGCAGCCCCCCGAGTTACACCATATATTTT. Translation: CASSPPSYTIYF.